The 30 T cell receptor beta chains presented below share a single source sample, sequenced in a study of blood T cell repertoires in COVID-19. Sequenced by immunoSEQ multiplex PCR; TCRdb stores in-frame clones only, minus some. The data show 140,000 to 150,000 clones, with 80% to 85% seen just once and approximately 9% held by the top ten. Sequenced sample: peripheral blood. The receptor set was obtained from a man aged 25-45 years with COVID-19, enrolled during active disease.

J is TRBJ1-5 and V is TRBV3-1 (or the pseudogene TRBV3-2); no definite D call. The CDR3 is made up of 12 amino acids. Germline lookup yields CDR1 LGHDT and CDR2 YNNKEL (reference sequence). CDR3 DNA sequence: TGTGGCGCCGGGGATAGCAATCAGCCCCAGCATTTT. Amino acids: CGAGDSNQPQHF.

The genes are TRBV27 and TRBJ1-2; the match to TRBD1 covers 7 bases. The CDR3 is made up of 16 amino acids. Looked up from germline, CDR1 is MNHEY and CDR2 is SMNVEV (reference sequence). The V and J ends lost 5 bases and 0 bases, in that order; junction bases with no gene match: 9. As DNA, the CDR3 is TGTGCCAGCAGTGCCTGGGACAGCGCCTCTAACTATGGCTACACCTTC. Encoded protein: CASSAWDSASNYGYTF.

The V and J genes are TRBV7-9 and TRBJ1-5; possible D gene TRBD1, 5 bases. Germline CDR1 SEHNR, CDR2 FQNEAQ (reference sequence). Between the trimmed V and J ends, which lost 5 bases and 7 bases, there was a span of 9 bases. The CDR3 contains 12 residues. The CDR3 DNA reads TGTGCCAGCAGCCTTCAGGGCCAGCCCCAGCATTTT. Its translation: CASSLQGQPQHF.

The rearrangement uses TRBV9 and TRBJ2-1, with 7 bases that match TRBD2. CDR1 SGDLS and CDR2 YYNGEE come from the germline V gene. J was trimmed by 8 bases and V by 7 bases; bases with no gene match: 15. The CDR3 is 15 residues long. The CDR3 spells CASAAGEGRLHEQFF. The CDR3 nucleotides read TGTGCCAGCGCGGCGGGGGAGGGACGACTCCATGAGCAGTTCTTC.

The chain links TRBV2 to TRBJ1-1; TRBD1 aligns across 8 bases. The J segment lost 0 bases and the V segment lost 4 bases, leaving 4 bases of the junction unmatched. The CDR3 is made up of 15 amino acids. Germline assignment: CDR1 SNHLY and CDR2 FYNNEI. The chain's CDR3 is CASSGEQGVNTEAFF. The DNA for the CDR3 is TGTGCCAGCAGTGGAGAACAGGGGGTGAACACTGAAGCTTTCTTT.

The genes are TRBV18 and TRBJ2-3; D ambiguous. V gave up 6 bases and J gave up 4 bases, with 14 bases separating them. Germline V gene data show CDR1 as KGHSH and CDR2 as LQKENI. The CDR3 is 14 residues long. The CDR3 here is CASSSGSQPDTQYF. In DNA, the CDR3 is TGTGCCAGCTCGTCCGGTTCTCAACCAGATACGCAGTATTTT.

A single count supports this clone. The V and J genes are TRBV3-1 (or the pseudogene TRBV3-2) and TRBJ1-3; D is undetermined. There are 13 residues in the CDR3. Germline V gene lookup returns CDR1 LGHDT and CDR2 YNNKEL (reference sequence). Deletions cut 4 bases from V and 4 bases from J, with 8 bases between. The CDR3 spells CASSPSPGNTIYF. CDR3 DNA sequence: TGTGCCAGCAGCCCCAGTCCCGGAAACACCATATATTTT.

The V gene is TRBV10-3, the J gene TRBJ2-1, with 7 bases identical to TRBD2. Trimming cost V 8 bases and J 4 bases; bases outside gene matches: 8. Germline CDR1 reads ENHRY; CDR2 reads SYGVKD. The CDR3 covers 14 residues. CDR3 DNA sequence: TGTGCCATCCGGCCTAGCGGTGATTACAATGAGCAGTTCTTC. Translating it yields CAIRPSGDYNEQFF.

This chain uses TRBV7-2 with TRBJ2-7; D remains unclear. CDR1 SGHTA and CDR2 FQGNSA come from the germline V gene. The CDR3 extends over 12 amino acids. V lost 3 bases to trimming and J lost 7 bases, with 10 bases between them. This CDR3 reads CASSFARVEQYF. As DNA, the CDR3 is TGTGCCAGCAGCTTCGCCCGGGTAGAGCAGTACTTC.

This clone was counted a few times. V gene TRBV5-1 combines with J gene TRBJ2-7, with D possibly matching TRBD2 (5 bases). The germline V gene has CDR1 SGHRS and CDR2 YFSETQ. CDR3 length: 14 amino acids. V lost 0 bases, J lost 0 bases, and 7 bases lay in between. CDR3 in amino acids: CASSLGLSSYEQYF. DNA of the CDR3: TGCGCCAGCAGCTTGGGACTATCCTCCTACGAGCAGTACTTC.

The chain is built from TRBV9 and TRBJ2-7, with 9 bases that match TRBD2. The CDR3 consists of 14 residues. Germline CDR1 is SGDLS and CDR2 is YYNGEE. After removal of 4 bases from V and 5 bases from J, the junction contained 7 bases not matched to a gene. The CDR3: CASSQSGRKDEQYF. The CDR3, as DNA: TGTGCCAGCAGCCAGAGCGGGAGGAAAGACGAGCAGTACTTC.

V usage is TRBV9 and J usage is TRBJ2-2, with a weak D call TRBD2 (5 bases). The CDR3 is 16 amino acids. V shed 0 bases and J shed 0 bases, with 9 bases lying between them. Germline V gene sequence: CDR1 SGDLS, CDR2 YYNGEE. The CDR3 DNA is TGTGCCAGCAGCGTAGTCAGCGGTACGAACACCGGGGAGCTGTTTTTT. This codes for CASSVVSGTNTGELFF.

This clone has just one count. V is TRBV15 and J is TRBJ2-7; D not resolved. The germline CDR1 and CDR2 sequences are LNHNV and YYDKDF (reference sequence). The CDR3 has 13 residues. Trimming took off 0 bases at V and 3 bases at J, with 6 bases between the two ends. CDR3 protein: CATSRDASYEQYF. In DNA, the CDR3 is TGTGCCACCAGCAGAGATGCGAGCTACGAGCAGTACTTC.

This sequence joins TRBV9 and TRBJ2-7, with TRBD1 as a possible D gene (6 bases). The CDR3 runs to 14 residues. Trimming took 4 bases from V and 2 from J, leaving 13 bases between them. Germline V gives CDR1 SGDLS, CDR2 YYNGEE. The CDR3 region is CASSSGTSAYEQYF. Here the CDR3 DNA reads TGTGCCAGCAGCTCCGGGACATCAGCCTACGAGCAGTACTTC.

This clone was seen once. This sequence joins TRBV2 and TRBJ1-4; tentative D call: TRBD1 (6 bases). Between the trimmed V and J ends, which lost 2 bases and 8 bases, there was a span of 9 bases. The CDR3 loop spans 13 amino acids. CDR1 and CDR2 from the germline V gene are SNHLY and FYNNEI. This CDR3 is CASSEQGSEKLFF. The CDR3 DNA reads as TGTGCCAGCAGTGAACAGGGGTCCGAAAAACTGTTTTTT.

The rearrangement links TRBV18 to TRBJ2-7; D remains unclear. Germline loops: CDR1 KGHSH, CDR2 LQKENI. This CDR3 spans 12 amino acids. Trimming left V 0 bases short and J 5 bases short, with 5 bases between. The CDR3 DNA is TGTGCCAGCTCACCACCGGGCCACGAGCAGTACTTC. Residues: CASSPPGHEQYF.

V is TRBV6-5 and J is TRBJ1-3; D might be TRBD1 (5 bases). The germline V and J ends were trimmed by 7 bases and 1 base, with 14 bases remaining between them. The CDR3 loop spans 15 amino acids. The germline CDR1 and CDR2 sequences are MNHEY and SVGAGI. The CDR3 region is CASNPITGSGNTIYF. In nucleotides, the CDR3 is TGTGCCAGCAACCCAATAACAGGATCTGGAAACACCATATATTTT.

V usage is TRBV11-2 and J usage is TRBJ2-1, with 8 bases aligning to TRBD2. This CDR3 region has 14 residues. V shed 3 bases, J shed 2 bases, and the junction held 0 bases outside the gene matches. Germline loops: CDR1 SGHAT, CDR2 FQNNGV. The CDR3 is CASSFGGAYNEQFF. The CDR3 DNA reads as TGTGCCAGCAGCTTCGGGGGGGCCTACAATGAGCAGTTCTTC.

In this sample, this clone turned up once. CDR3 protein: CSVAAELDQPQHF. The CDR3 region has the DNA TGCAGCGTTGCAGCGGAGCTTGATCAGCCCCAGCATTTT. The chain uses TRBV29-1 and TRBJ1-5; D not certain. CDR1 is SQVTM, CDR2 ANQGSEA, per germline. Trimming took off 4 bases at V and 5 bases at J, with 12 bases between the two ends. This CDR3 contains 13 residues.

CDR3 sequence (DNA): TGTGCCACCTTCCGAGGGGGTCCCCTCTACGAGCAGTACTTC. This gives the protein CATFRGGPLYEQYF. The genes are TRBV6-5 and TRBJ2-7; TRBD1 might be the D (6 bases). Looked up from germline, CDR1 is MNHEY and CDR2 is SVGAGI. The ends were cut back, 10 bases at V and 3 bases at J, with 19 bases in the middle. CDR3 length equals 14 residues.

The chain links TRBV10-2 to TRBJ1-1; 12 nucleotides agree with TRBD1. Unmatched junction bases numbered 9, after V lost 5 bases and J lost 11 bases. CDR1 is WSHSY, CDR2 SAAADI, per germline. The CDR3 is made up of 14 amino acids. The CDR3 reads CASSPLGQGASAFF. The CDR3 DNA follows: TGCGCCAGCAGTCCGTTGGGACAGGGGGCCTCGGCTTTCTTT.

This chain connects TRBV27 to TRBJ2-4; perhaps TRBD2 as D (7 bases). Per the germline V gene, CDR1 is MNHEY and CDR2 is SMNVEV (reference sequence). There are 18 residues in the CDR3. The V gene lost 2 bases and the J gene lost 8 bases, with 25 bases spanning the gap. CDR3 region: CASSLIRGSGPTHDIQYF. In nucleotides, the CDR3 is TGTGCCAGCAGTTTAATCAGGGGTAGCGGGCCCACTCATGACATTCAGTACTTC.

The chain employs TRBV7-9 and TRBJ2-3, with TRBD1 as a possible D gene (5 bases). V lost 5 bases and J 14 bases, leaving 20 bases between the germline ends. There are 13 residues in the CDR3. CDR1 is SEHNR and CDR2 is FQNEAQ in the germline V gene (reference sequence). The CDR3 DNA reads TGTGCCAGCAGCCCGGACCAGGGAAGGGTAATGTATTTT. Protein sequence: CASSPDQGRVMYF. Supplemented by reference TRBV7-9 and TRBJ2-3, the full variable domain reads DTGVSQNPRHKITKRGQNVTFRCDPISEHNRLYWYRQTLGQGPEFLTYFQNEAQLEKSRLLSDRFSAERPKGSFSTLEIQRTEQGDSAMYLCASSPDQGRVMYFGPGTRLTVL.

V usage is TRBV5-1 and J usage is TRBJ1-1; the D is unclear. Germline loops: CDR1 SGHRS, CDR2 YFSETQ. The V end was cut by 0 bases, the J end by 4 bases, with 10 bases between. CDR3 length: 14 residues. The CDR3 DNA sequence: TGCGCCAGCAGCTTGGCCCTCTCCGGCACTGAAGCTTTCTTT. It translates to CASSLALSGTEAFF.

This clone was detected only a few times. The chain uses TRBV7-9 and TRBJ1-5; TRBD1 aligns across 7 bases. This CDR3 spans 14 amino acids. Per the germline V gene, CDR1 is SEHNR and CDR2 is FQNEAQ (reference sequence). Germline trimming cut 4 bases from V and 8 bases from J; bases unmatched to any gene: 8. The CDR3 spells CASSSGQDEKPQHF. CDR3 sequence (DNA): TGTGCCAGCAGCTCTGGACAGGACGAAAAGCCCCAGCATTTT.

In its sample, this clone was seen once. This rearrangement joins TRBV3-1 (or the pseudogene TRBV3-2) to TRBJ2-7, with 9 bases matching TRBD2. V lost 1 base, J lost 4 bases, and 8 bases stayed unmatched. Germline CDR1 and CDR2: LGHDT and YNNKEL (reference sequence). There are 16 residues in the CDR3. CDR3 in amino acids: CASSQGSGSVSYEQYF. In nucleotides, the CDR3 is TGTGCCAGCAGCCAAGGTAGCGGGAGTGTCTCTTACGAGCAGTACTTC.

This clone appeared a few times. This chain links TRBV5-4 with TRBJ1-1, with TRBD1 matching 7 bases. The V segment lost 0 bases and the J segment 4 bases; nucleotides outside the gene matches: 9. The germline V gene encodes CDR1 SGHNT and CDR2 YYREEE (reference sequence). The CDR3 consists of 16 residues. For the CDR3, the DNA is TGTGCCAGCAGCTTGGGAACAGGGGTAGGGTTCACTGAAGCTTTCTTT. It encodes CASSLGTGVGFTEAFF.

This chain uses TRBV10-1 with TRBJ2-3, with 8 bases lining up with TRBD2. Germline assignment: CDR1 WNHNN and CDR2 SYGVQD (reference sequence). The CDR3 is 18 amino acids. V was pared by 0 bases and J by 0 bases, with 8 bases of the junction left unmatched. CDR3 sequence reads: CASSESTSGGASTDTQYF. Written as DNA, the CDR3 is TGCGCCAGCAGTGAGTCCACTAGCGGCGGAGCTAGCACAGATACGCAGTATTTT.

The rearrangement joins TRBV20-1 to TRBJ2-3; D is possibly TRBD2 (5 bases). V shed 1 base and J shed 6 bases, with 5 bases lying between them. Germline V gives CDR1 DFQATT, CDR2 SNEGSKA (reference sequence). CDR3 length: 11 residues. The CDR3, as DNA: TGCAGTGCTAGAGGGAGGGATACGCAGTATTTT. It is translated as CSARGRDTQYF.

The CDR3 loop reads CASSHGGTGTEAFF. The CDR3 nucleotides read TGTGCCAGCAGCCACGGGGGGACAGGAACTGAAGCTTTCTTT. This chain uses TRBV3-1 (or the pseudogene TRBV3-2) with TRBJ1-1; 8 nucleotides line up with TRBD1. The germline gives CDR1 LGHDT, CDR2 YNNKEL (reference sequence). V trimming: 3 bases; J trimming: 5 bases; junction bases outside the gene matches: 5. This CDR3 is 14 amino acids long.